The following is a TCR beta chain sequence with its context. Produced via immunoSEQ multiplex PCR; TCRdb's table is partial and in-frame only. Among about 400,000 clones listed, about nine tenths were seen once. V trimming: 6 bases; J trimming: 6 bases; junction bases outside the gene matches: 16. The CDR3 has 16 amino acids. CDR1 and CDR2 (germline): SGHRS, YFSETQ. This entry comes from a study of Ad26.COV2.S vaccination and SARS-CoV-2 variants. Noted treatment: some 19 received Ad26.COV2.S at low or high dose, single or two shots; several received placebo; per-sample allocation not given. Day 63 following the first vaccine or placebo injection was when the samples were taken.

The receptor comes from a person aged 18-65 years who received the Ad26.COV2.S COVID-19 vaccine or a placebo. The sample here was peripheral blood, taken in a trial of Ad26.COV2.S vaccine versus placebo. This rearrangement joins TRBV5-1 to TRBJ2-7; 9 nucleotides match TRBD2. In DNA form, the CDR3 reads TGCGCCAGCACCCGCCAGGGCGGGAGGGCTGGGGGCGAGCAGTACTTC. Translation gives CASTRQGGRAGGEQYF.